Listed here is a single T cell receptor beta chain. No cognate antigen has been identified for it. Nothing much larger sits one base from this clone, and base qualities are not available. The data were taken from a study of cytomegalovirus exposure and HLA in healthy donors (dated by TCRdb to about 2017). Regarding the research as a whole: An earlier analysis of roughly 610 of the donors reported around 280 Gb of sequence data and 95 million to 130 million unique TCR beta sequences obtained from 150 million to 200 million T cells. An early release that covered more than 550 HLA-typed donors contained about 300 gigabases of sequencing data and around 80 million unique TCR sequences. Of the roughly 410 genotyped donors, roughly 80% were placed in the genetic ancestry cluster associated with self-reported Caucasian donors. The study aimed to test whether signatures of past pathogen exposure could be identified by cataloging public T cell receptors. The study used immunosequencing to profile the T cell repertoires of some 600 subjects and linked those repertoires to cytomegalovirus serostatus. In addition to the first cohort of hundreds of subjects, a separate validation cohort of under 150 different subjects was used. High-throughput TCR immunosequencing, statistical association of individual TCRs with disease status, and machine learning were combined to predict cytomegalovirus infection status. In a later analysis, previously published TCR beta repertoires from 550 to 750 donors were re-analyzed and high-resolution HLA genotyping was added so that TCR occurrence patterns could be studied. Rather than using new phenotypic data, the later analysis identified candidate immune exposures from TCR beta sequences and from how often those sequences occurred across donors. In an earlier analysis of several hundred of the donors, high-throughput TCR beta sequencing was used to judge whether each TCR beta V gene segment behaved as functional or pseudogenic. Donor age, sex, ethnicity and CMV serostatus were compiled alongside the repertoire data. A later genetic analysis used genome-wide SNP genotypes for 398 of the 666 donors, treating that subset as a discovery cohort. Every discovery cohort repertoire had been produced on one sequencing platform. Both class I and class II loci were covered by HLA typing, at four-digit resolution. Typing coverage differed by locus: A, B, C, DRB1 and DQB1 were typed in roughly 620-630 donors, DQA1 in 500 to 550, DPA1 in around 610, and DPB1 in about 450. Roughly five DR-DQ haplotypes were handled as single units for association and clustering, since linkage in the cohort was strong. Among 398 genotyped donors of the cohort, an average of approximately 240,000 unique TCR beta nucleotide sequences were sequenced per donor, 15% to 20% of them non-productive. The investigation overall reported the following: V-gene and J-gene trimming of TCR beta chains was associated with a missense DCLRE1C variant in a later genetic analysis, and the association was replicated in an independent cohort. In the study, approximately 160 TCR beta chains were listed as associated with cytomegalovirus. Cytomegalovirus status was reported to be diagnosed by the classifier with high specificity and sensitivity in both the original and validation cohorts. Because counts were too low, roughly 18 rarely observed V segments, including chromosome 9 orphons, were left out of the earlier analysis of 587 of the donors. In a later analysis, TCR association rates were found to vary across HLA loci, with the most associated TCRs seen for DRB1 alleles and the fewest for HLA-C alleles. The only immune exposure information available for the cohort was CMV serostatus. The authors suggested that the approach could potentially be generalized to other disease states and immunological phenotypes. A later analysis found that most CMV-associated TCR beta chains appeared HLA-restricted, with HLA associations seemingly driven largely by CMV exposure. In a later genetic analysis, fewer N-insertions in productive TCRs were reported among donors in an Asian-associated ancestry cluster than the roughly 640-donor mean. Some IMGT-functional V segments, including TRBV6-2 and TRBV6-3, could not be distinguished by the 87-base-pair reads and were therefore excluded. When HLA alleles, especially DR and DQ, strongly co-occurred, TCR associations were difficult to assign to individual alleles. Linkage disequilibrium might explain the correlated functional status among segregating V segments, but an unknown experimental factor could not be excluded. A later analysis found that HLA-associated TCR beta chains were more clonally expanded and had lower generation probabilities than equally common non-associated chains. Most TCR sequences were observed very rarely across donors, whereas some public TCRs were present in many individuals. In a later analysis, several top co-occurrence clusters were reported to appear linked to parvovirus B19, influenza, CMV and Epstein-Barr virus. In vitro tests confirmed that a few of the cytomegalovirus-associated TCR beta chains recognize cytomegalovirus antigens. Presence/absence analyses assumed roughly uniform sequencing depth across donors, an assumption that may not hold. At a false discovery rate of 0.05, a later analysis linked 16,951 TCR beta sequences to specific HLA alleles. Broadly in line with IMGT annotations, most TCR beta V segments showed up in productive rearrangements about 87% or about 30% of the time in an earlier analysis of 450 to 750 of the donors. The sequencing pipeline was judged likely to have produced a cluster of highly shared sequence variants as a technical artifact. A further reported finding was that TCR beta sequences accurately predicted the HLA-A and HLA-B alleles for most subjects in the first cohort. The cohort was sequenced for TCR beta chains only, and without alpha or paired-chain data the features that could be detected were limited. HLA typing was unavailable for some donors at each locus, so association tests used only the typed subset.

From its cysteine to its phenylalanine, the CDR3 spans 14 amino acids. The read is trimmed to its CDR3 DNA, 42 bases read in frame from base 1. The V and J ends are trimmed by 2 bases and 5 bases, leaving 12 bases between them. Reading the germline V gene gives CDR1 MNHEY and CDR2 SVGAGI. The library was prepared using the immunoSEQ multiplex PCR assay. A mixture of 60 forward primers for TCR Vbeta segments and 13 reverse primers for TCR Jbeta segments was used in the multiplex PCR. Amplification of the CDR3 region of rearranged TCR beta genes was performed with a multiplex PCR assay on genomic DNA. On the Illumina HiSeq System, the amplified TCR beta libraries were sequenced as 87-base-pair reads. The original pipeline was this. In a later analysis, tens of millions of unique TCR beta chains were counted across the 500 to 850 repertoires, and roughly 11 million of these chains were shared by at least two donors. A nearest-neighbor algorithm error-corrected the raw reads and collapsed the reads into unique sequences, merging closely related sequences to remove PCR and sequencing errors. Alignment of CDR3 sequences to IMGT reference sequences was used to assign V, D and J gene segments. Each retained sequence needed at least a six-nucleotide match to both a V gene segment and a J gene segment. A rearrangement was called productive if the CDR3 had no stop codons and remained in frame with V and J, and every other rearrangement was called non-productive. CDR3 was defined by IMGT convention, running from the second conserved V-encoded cysteine to the conserved J-encoded phenylalanine. Sequences without an unambiguous match to a single V gene segment were excluded from the earlier analysis of about 600 of the donors. An earlier analysis of 500 to 600 of the donors classified V segments as functional when productive rearrangements were above 56.7% and as segregating when the standard deviation between donors was above 5%. A statistical classification framework was built to diagnose cytomegalovirus status from the catalog of TCR beta chain sequences. V and J gene assignment, in a later analysis, came from comparing TCR nucleotide sequences with IMGT/GENE-DB human TR gene sequences. The TCRdist pipeline was used in a later analysis to assign CDR3 sequences and most-parsimonious VDJ recombination scenarios. In a later analysis, every TCR beta chain was defined by the combination of its CDR3 amino acid sequence and its V-gene family, and reads without a unique V-gene family were dropped. A later analysis removed 550 to 700 highly shared, low-generation-probability nucleotide sequences to deal with suspected cross-contamination and a sequencing artifact. For each public chain, a later analysis derived a clonal expansion index from normalized ranks of inferred template counts within each repertoire. In a later analysis, generation probabilities were computed with a VDJ recombination model fitted to out-of-frame rearrangements, and the resulting probabilities were checked against IGoR. In a later analysis, TCR-TCR, TCR-HLA and TCR-CMV co-occurrence was scored with hypergeometric tests, and a repertoire-size bias correction was applied to TCR pairs. A later analysis estimated false discovery rates by permuting HLA or CMV assignments 20 times. In a later analysis, co-occurring TCRs were grouped with DBSCAN, and TCRdist sequence similarity was added when clustering was performed within HLA-allele-positive subsets. Co-occurrence clustering excluded repertoires with fewer than 30,000 or more than 120,000 public chains, plus five with anomalous nucleotide sharing. Imported from immuneACCESS, the table was reduced by TCRdb to in-frame sequences with V and J called. These copies leave out some clones; in studies compared against another copy, an unresolved V gene accounts for under half, and the cause of the remainder is not known. That table furnishes V, J and clone size, whereas the DNA furnished D and trimming. Counted in this sample were 60,000 to 70,000 clones; roughly three quarters of them appeared once. Clones ranked in the top ten supply approximately 3% of the sample.

The cohort consisted of 600 to 750 healthy bone marrow donors. At the time of sampling, every cohort member was nominally healthy, though immune exposures that went unrecorded were likely present. The donor tested CMV seronegative, placing the donor among the 350 to 400 seronegative members of the cohort. Every donor gave a peripheral blood sample, and the peripheral blood mononuclear cells from that sample were used for TCR beta sequencing. The Qiagen DNeasy Blood Extraction Kit was used to extract genomic DNA from the blood cell samples. The sequence was collected from a woman aged 25-40 years in good health and CMV-seronegative. The sequenced sample was PBMCs. The chain couples TRBV6-5 to TRBJ1-2; the D segment cannot be called with confidence. The CDR3 sequence is CASSYTGGVYGYTF. The sequence in DNA is TGTGCCAGCAGTTACACGGGCGGGGTATATGGCTACACCTTC.